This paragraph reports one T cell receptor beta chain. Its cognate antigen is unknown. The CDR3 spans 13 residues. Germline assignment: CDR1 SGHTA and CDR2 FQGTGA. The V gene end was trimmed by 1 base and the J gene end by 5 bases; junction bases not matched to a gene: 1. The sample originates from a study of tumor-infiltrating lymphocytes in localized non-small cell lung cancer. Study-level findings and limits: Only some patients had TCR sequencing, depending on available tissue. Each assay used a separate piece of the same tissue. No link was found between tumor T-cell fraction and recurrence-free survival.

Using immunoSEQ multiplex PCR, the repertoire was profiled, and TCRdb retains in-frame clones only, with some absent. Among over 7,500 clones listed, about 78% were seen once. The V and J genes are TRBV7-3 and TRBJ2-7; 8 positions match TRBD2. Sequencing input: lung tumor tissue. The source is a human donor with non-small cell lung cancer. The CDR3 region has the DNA TGTGCCAGCAGCTTAAGAGCGGGGGACGAGCAGTACTTC. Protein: CASSLRAGDEQYF.